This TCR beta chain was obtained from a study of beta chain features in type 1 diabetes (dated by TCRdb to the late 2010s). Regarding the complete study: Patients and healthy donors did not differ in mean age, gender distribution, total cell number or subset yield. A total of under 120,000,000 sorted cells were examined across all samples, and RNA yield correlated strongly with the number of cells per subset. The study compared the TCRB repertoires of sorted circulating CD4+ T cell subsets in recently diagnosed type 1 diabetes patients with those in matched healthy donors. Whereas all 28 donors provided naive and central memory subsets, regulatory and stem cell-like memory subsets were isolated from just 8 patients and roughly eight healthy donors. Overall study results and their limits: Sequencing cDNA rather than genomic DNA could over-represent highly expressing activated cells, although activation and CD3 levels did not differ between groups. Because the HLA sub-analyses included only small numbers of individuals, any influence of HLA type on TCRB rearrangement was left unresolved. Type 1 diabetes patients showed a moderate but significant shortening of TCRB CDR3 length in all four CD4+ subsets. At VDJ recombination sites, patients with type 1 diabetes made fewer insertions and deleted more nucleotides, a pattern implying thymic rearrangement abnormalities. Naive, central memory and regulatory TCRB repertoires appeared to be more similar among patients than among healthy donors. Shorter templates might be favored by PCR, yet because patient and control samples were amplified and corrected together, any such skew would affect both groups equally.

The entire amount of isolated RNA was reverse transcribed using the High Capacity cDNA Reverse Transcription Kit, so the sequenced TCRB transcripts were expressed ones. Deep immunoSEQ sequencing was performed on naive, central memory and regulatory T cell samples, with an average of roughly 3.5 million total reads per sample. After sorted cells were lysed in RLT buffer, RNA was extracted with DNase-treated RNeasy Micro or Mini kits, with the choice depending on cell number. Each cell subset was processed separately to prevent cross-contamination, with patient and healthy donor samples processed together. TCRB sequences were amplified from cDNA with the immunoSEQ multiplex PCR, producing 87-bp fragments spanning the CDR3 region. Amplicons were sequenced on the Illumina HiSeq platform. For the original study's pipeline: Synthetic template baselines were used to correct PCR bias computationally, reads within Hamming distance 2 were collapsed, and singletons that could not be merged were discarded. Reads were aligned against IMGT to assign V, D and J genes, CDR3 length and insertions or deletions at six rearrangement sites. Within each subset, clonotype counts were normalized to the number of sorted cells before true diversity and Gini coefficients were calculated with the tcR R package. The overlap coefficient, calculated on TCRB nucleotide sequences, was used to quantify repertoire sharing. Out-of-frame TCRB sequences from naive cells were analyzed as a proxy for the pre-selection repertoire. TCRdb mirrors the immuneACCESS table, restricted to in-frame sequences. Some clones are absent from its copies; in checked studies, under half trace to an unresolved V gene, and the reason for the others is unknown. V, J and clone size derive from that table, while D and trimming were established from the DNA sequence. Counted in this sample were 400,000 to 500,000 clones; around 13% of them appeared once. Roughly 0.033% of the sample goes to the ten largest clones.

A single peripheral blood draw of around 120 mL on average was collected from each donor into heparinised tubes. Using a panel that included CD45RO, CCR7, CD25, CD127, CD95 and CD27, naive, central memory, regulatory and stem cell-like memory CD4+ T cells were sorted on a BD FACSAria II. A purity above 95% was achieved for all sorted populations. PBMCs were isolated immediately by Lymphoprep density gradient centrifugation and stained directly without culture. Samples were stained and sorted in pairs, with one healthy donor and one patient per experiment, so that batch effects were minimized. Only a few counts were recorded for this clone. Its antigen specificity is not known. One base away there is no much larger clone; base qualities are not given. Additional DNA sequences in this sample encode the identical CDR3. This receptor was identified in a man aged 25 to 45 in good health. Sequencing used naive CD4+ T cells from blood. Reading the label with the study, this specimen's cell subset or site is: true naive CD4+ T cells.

This receptor carries the CDR3 CSADTDTQYF. In nucleotides, the sequence is TGCAGTGCAGACACAGATACGCAGTATTTT. This chain joins TRBV20-1 to TRBJ2-3, with the identity of the D gene unclear. The junction carries 3 bases between V and J, which are trimmed by 6 bases and 2 bases respectively. The CDR3 covers 10 residues, taking in both the cysteine and the phenylalanine. Left in the record is the CDR3 DNA by itself, 30 bases read in frame from the first base. Based on the germline V gene (reference sequence), the CDR1 and CDR2 sequences are DFQATT and SNEGSKA.